Presented here are 21 T cell receptor beta chains from one specimen sequenced in a study of blood T cell repertoires in COVID-19. Clones were read by immunoSEQ multiplex PCR, and TCRdb kept only the in-frame ones, dropping some. The table lists around 300,000 clones, roughly 90% of them singletons. Sequencing used peripheral blood. The receptor source for this set is a man between 45 and 60 years old with acute or convalescent COVID-19.

The chain employs TRBV6-5 and TRBJ1-2, with a tentative D call TRBD1 (6 bases). Per the germline V gene, CDR1 is MNHEY and CDR2 is SVGAGI. The CDR3 extends over 13 amino acids. Trimming stripped 6 bases from V and 2 bases from J, with 10 bases between. CDR3 protein: CASSNRVNYGYTF. DNA of the CDR3: TGTGCCAGCAGCAACAGGGTGAACTATGGCTACACCTTC.

This chain uses TRBV24-1 with TRBJ1-5; D gene ambiguous. Germline V CDR1 and CDR2: KGHDR, SFDVKD. V lost 3 bases, J lost 2 bases, and 16 bases lay in between. CDR3 length: 17 amino acids. The DNA for the CDR3 is TGTGCCACCAGTGATACGAAGACCCAGGTGGGCAATCAGCCCCAGCATTTT. It yields the protein CATSDTKTQVGNQPQHF.

The chain uses TRBV4-1 and TRBJ1-3; 7 bases line up with TRBD1. Germline lookup yields CDR1 MGHRA and CDR2 YSYEKL. V lost 2 bases to trimming and J lost 0 bases; unmatched junction nucleotides: 4. The CDR3 has 16 amino acids. The CDR3 spells CASSQRQGDSGNTIYF. CDR3 sequence (DNA): TGCGCCAGCAGCCAAAGGCAGGGGGACTCTGGAAACACCATATATTTT.

This chain connects TRBV3-1 (or the pseudogene TRBV3-2) to TRBJ2-3; 10 nucleotides match TRBD2. CDR3 length equals 15 residues. Germline assignment: CDR1 LGHDT and CDR2 YNNKEL (reference sequence). Trimming removed 6 bases from V and 2 bases from J; junction bases left unmatched: 5. Here the CDR3 DNA reads TGTGCCAGCAGTCTTAGCGGGGGGACCACAGATACGCAGTATTTT. This gives the protein CASSLSGGTTDTQYF.

The chain recombines TRBV12-3 or TRBV12-4 with TRBJ1-2; 8 bases align to TRBD1. This CDR3 contains 12 residues. J gave up 8 bases and V 7 bases, and 6 bases lay outside the gene matches. The CDR3 spells CASTQGAGGYTF. Here the CDR3 DNA reads TGTGCCAGCACCCAGGGGGCAGGAGGCTACACCTTC.

This rearrangement joins TRBV30 to TRBJ1-5; 7 positions match TRBD1. Losses at the gene ends were 2 bases for V and 3 bases for J; bases not matched to a gene: 4. CDR3 size: 14 residues. CDR1 and CDR2 from the germline V gene are GTSNPN and SVGIG (reference sequence). CDR3 sequence: CAWSLGGNNQPQHF. The CDR3 DNA reads TGTGCCTGGAGTTTAGGGGGCAACAATCAGCCCCAGCATTTT.

CDR3 nucleotide sequence: TGTGCCAGCAGCGCAGGACAGGGTAAAACTGAAGCTTTCTTT. This codes for CASSAGQGKTEAFF. The J gene is TRBJ1-1, the V gene TRBV9, with 8 bases that match TRBD1. The CDR3 is 14 residues long. V dropped 3 bases and J dropped 5; count of bases not matched to a gene: 6. Germline lookup yields CDR1 SGDLS and CDR2 YYNGEE.

V usage is TRBV27 and J usage is TRBJ1-4, with unresolved D. The V end was cut by 6 bases, the J end by 5 bases, with 10 bases between. The CDR3 extends over 13 amino acids. Germline lookup yields CDR1 MNHEY and CDR2 SMNVEV (reference sequence). The DNA for the CDR3 is TGTGCCAGCAGGGCGGCCCGGAATGAAAAACTGTTTTTT. As protein: CASRAARNEKLFF.

The CDR3: CASSYGQMNTEAFF. The CDR3 nucleotides read TGTGCCAGCAGCTATGGACAGATGAACACTGAAGCTTTCTTT. J is TRBJ1-1 and V is TRBV27; a possible D gene is TRBD1 (6 bases). There are 14 residues in the CDR3. The V end was cut by 6 bases, the J end by 0 bases, with 11 bases between. Germline values: CDR1 MNHEY, CDR2 SMNVEV (reference sequence).

This sequence joins TRBV9 and TRBJ1-5, with TRBD1 matching 11 bases. Germline trimming cut 4 bases from V and 4 bases from J; bases unmatched to any gene: 7. The germline V gene encodes CDR1 SGDLS and CDR2 YYNGEE. This CDR3 contains 16 residues. The CDR3 here is CASSPGQGARNQPQHF. As DNA, the CDR3 is TGTGCCAGCAGCCCCGGACAGGGGGCCCGGAATCAGCCCCAGCATTTT.

J is TRBJ1-4 and V is TRBV19; tentatively, D is TRBD1 (6 bases). CDR1 and CDR2 (germline): LNHDA, SQIVND (reference sequence). V gave up 5 bases and J gave up 5 bases, with 18 bases separating them. The CDR3 is 16 residues long. CDR3 sequence reads: CASSYYSTGPNEKLFF. The CDR3 DNA reads as TGTGCCAGTAGTTACTACTCGACAGGACCAAATGAAAAACTGTTTTTT.

The chain combines TRBV4-2 with TRBJ2-3, with unresolved D. The germline V gene has CDR1 LGHNA and CDR2 YNFKEQ. Trimming took off 2 bases at V and 3 bases at J, with 18 bases between the two ends. The CDR3 is made up of 17 amino acids. CDR3 in DNA: TGTGCCAGCAGCCAAACCCCCTCCGCGGCCGGTACAGATACGCAGTATTTT. Amino acids: CASSQTPSAAGTDTQYF.

The rearrangement uses TRBV5-4 and TRBJ2-5; 9 nucleotides agree with TRBD2. Per the germline V gene, CDR1 is SGHNT and CDR2 is YYREEE (reference sequence). Trimming took 4 bases from V and 4 from J; bases not matched to a gene: 8. The CDR3 has 15 amino acids. CDR3 nucleotide sequence: TGTGCCAGCAGCCCCCCTGGAGCGGGGGGAGAGACCCAGTACTTC. This translates into CASSPPGAGGETQYF.

This clone was counted only a few times. This sample includes further DNA sequences coding for the same CDR3. The J gene is TRBJ1-1, the V gene TRBV18; D unclear. The germline CDR1 and CDR2 sequences are KGHSH and LQKENI. The CDR3 has 14 amino acids. The V gene lost 2 bases and the J gene lost 1 base, with 8 bases spanning the gap. The CDR3 loop is CASSPGQANTEAFF. The CDR3 DNA sequence: TGTGCCAGCTCACCAGGGCAGGCGAACACTGAAGCTTTCTTT.

The chain combines TRBV7-3 with TRBJ2-1; 9 bases map to TRBD2. J lost 6 bases, V lost 5 bases, and 8 bases had no gene match. CDR1 is SGHTA, CDR2 FQGTGA, per germline. There are 15 residues in the CDR3. The CDR3 bases are TGTGCCAGCAGCCACCTAGCGGGGAGCGTCAATGAGCAGTTCTTC. Protein: CASSHLAGSVNEQFF.

V and J are TRBV2 and TRBJ2-7, with 9 positions matching TRBD1. After removal of 6 bases from V and 5 bases from J, the junction contained 2 bases not matched to a gene. Germline-derived CDR1 and CDR2 are SNHLY and FYNNEI. The CDR3 loop spans 12 amino acids. The chain's CDR3 is CASRDRGDEQYF. The CDR3 region has the DNA TGTGCCAGCAGGGACAGGGGTGACGAGCAGTACTTC.

The V call is TRBV19, the J call TRBJ2-3; weak D call: TRBD2 (6 bases). The CDR3 contains 15 residues. V lost 3 bases to trimming and J lost 2 bases, with 12 bases between them. Germline lookup yields CDR1 LNHDA and CDR2 SQIVND (reference sequence). Here the CDR3 reads CASSIPGGPTDTQYF. The CDR3 region has the DNA TGTGCCAGTAGTATTCCCGGGGGACCCACAGATACGCAGTATTTT.

This chain uses TRBV7-9 with TRBJ2-5, with D unresolved. Germline V lookup: CDR1 SEHNR, CDR2 FQNEAQ (reference sequence). V shed 3 bases and J shed 3 bases, with 8 bases lying between them. This CDR3 spans 13 amino acids. The CDR3 DNA reads TGTGCCAGCAGCTTTGGTCTAGAAGAGACCCAGTACTTC. It encodes CASSFGLEETQYF.

The gene calls are TRBV19 and TRBJ2-7, with D perhaps matching TRBD1 (6 bases). This CDR3 contains 12 residues. CDR1 and CDR2 (germline): LNHDA, SQIVND (reference sequence). V lost 5 bases and J 6 bases, leaving 11 bases between the germline ends. In DNA, the CDR3 is TGTGCCAGTAGTCCGGGACAACTCGAGCAGTACTTC. Its translation: CASSPGQLEQYF.

A word on this clone: Additional DNA sequences in this sample encode the identical CDR3. The V and J genes are TRBV6-5 and TRBJ1-2; D not certain. The germline V gene has CDR1 MNHEY and CDR2 SVGAGI. The CDR3 is 14 residues long. The V and J ends lost 0 bases and 2 bases respectively, with 7 bases between them. The CDR3 loop is CASSYSGGNYGYTF. DNA for the CDR3: TGTGCCAGCAGTTACTCCGGAGGGAACTATGGCTACACCTTC.

This clone came up once. The chain joins TRBV18 to TRBJ1-5, with 8 bases fitting TRBD1. The V gene's germline CDR1 is KGHSH and CDR2 LQKENI. This CDR3 is built from 16 residues. V was pared by 3 bases and J by 4 bases, with 8 bases of the junction left unmatched. CDR3 nucleotides: TGTGCCAGCTCACCCGGGACAGGCCTCCCGAATCAGCCCCAGCATTTT. This translates into CASSPGTGLPNQPQHF.